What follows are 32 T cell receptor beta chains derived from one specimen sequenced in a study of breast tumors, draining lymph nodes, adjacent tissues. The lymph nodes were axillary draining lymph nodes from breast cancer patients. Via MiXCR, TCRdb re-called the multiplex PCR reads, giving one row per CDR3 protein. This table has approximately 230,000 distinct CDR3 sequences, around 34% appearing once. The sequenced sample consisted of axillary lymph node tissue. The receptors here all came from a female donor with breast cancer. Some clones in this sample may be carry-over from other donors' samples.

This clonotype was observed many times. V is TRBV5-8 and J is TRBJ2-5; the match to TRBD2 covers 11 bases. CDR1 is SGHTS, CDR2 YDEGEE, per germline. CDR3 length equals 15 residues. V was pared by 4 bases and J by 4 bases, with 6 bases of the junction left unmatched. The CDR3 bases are TGTGCCAGCAGCCCTAGCGGGGGGCTGCGAGAGACCCAGTACTTC. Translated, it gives CASSPSGGLRETQYF.

The CDR3 bases are TGTGCCAGCAGTGAACCCCCTGGATTCCCCGAGACCCAGTACTTC. Its translation: CASSEPPGFPETQYF. V and J are TRBV13 and TRBJ2-5; D is unresolved. Deletions cut 6 bases from V and 5 bases from J, with 19 bases between. This CDR3 spans 15 amino acids. CDR1 is PRHDT and CDR2 is FYEKMQ in the germline V gene (reference sequence).

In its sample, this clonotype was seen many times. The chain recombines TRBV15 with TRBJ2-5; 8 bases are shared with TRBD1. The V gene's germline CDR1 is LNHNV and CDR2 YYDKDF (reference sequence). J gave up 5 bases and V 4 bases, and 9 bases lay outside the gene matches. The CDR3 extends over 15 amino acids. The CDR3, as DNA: TGTGCCACCAGCACCGGACAGGGTTTAGTCGAGACCCAGTACTTC. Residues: CATSTGQGLVETQYF. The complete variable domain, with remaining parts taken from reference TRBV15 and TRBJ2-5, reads DAMVIQNPRYQVTQFGKPVTLSCSQTLNHNVMYWYQQKSSQAPKLLFHYYDKDFNNEADTPDNFQSRRPNTSFCFLDIRSPGLGDTAMYLCATSTGQGLVETQYFGPGTRLLVL.

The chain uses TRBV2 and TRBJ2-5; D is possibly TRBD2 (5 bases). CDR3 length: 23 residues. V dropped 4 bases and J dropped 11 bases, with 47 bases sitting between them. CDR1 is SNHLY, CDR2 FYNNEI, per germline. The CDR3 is CASSVLPGMNTGVVLLGLLAQYF. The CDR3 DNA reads TGTGCCAGCAGTGTTTTACCGGGGATGAACACCGGGGTAGTCCTGCTCGGGCTGCTGGCACAGTACTTC.

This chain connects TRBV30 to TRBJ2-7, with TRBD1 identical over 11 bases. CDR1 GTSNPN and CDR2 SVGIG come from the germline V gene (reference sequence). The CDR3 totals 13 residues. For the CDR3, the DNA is TGTGCCTGGAGTCATTGGGACAGGGGGAGGCTTGCTGTC. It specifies CAWSHWDRGRLAV.

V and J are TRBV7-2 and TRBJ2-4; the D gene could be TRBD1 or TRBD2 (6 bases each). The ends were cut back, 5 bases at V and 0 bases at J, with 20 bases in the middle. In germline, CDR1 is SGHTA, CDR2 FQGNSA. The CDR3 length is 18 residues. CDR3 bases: TGTGCCAGCAGCCCGGGCCGAGGGGGGCTCCGAGCCAAAAACATTCAGTACTTC. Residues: CASSPGRGGLRAKNIQYF. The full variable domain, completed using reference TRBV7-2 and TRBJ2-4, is GAGVSQSPSNKVTEKGKDVELRCDPISGHTALYWYRQSLGQGLEFLIYFQGNSAPDKSGLPSDRFSAERTGGSVSTLTIQRTQQEDSAVYLCASSPGRGGLRAKNIQYFGAGTRLSVL.

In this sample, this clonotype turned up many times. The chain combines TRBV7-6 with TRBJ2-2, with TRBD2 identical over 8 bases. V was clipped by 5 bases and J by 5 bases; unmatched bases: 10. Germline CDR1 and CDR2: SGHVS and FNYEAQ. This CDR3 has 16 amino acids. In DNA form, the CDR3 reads TGTGCCAGCAGCCCAGCAAGCGGGAGTTGGACCGGGGAGCTGTTTTTT. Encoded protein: CASSPASGSWTGELFF.

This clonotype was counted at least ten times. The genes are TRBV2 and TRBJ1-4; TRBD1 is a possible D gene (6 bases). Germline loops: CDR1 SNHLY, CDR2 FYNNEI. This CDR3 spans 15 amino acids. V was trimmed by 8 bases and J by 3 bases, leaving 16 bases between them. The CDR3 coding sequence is TGTGCCAGCCTCGAAGGGGGAGCGGCTAATGAAAAACTGTTTTTT. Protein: CASLEGGAANEKLFF.

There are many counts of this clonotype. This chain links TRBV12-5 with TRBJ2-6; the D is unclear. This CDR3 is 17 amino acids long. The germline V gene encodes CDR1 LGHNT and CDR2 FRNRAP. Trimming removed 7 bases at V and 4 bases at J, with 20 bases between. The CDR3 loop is CASATSLGLEGANVLTF. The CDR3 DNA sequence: TGTGCTAGTGCCACTTCTTTAGGGTTGGAGGGGGCCAACGTCCTGACTTTC.

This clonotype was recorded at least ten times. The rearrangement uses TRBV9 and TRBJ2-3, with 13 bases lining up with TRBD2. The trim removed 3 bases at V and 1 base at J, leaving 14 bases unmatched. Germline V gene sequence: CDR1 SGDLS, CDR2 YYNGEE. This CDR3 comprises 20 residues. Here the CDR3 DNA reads TGTGCCAGCAGCGCGGCCACTAGCGGGGGGGCCTGGTATGGCACAGATACGCAGTATTTT. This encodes CASSAATSGGAWYGTDTQYF.

CDR3 amino acids: CSATPGQGANVLTF. As DNA, the CDR3 is TGCAGTGCTACTCCGGGACAGGGGGCCAACGTCCTGACTTTC. The genes are TRBV20-1 and TRBJ2-6; 7 nucleotides agree with TRBD1. Germline CDR1 and CDR2: DFQATT and SNEGSKA (reference sequence). This CDR3 is 14 amino acids long. V was pared by 4 bases and J by 4 bases, with 4 bases of the junction left unmatched.

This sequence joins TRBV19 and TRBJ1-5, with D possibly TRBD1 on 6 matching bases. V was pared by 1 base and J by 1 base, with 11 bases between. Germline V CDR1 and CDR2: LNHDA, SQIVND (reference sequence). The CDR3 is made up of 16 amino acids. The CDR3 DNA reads TGTGCCAGTAGTATAGTGGGGGGCCGGAGCAATCAGCCCCAGCATTTT. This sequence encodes CASSIVGGRSNQPQHF.

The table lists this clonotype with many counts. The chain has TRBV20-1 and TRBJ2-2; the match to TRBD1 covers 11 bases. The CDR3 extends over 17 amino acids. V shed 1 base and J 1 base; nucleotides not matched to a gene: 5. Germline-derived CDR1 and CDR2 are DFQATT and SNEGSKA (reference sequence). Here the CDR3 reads CSARVDRGRGNTGELFF. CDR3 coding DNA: TGCAGTGCTAGAGTGGACAGGGGGCGCGGGAACACCGGGGAGCTGTTTTTT.

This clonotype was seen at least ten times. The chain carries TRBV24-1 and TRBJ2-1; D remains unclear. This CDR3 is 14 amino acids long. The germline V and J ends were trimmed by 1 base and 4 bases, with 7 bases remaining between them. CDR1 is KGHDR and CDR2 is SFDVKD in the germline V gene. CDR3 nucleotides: TGTGCCACCAGTGATTTAGGGAATTACAATGAGCAGTTCTTC. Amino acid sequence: CATSDLGNYNEQFF.

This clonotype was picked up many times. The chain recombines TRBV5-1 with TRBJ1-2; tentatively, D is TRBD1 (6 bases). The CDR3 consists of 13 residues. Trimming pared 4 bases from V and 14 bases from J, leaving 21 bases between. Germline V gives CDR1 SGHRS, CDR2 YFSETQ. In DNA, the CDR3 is TGCGCCAGCAGCCCCCGCCCCGGACAGCATGGTACCTTC. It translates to CASSPRPGQHGTF.

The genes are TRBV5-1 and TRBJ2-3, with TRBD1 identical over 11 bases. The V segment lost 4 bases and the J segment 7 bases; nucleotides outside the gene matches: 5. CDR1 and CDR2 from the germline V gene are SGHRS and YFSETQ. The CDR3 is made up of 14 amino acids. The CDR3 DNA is TGCGCCAGCAGCCCGGGACAGGGGGTGCATACGCAGTATTTT. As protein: CASSPGQGVHTQYF.

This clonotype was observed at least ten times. CDR3 sequence: CASSYPGPAKSQYF. The CDR3 DNA reads as TGTGCCAGCAGCTACCCGGGACCCGCAAAGTCCCAGTACTTC. The V gene is TRBV3-1, the J gene TRBJ2-5; D may correspond to TRBD1 or TRBD2 (5 bases each). The germline V gene has CDR1 LGHDT and CDR2 YNNKEL (reference sequence). This CDR3 is 14 amino acids long. Deletions cut 5 bases from V and 9 bases from J, with 19 bases between.

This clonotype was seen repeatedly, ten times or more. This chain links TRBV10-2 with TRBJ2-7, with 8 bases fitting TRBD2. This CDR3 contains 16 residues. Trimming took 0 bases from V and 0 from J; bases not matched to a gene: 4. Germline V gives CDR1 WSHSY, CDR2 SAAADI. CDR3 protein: CASSESIAGSSYEQYF. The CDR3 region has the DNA TGCGCCAGCAGTGAGTCGATAGCGGGGAGCTCCTACGAGCAGTACTTC.

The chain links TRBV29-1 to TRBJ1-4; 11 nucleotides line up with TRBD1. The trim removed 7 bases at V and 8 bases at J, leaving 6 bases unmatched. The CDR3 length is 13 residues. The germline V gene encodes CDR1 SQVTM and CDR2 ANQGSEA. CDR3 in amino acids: CSAGTGGGEKLFF. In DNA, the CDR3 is TGCAGCGCGGGGACAGGGGGTGGGGAAAAACTGTTTTTT.

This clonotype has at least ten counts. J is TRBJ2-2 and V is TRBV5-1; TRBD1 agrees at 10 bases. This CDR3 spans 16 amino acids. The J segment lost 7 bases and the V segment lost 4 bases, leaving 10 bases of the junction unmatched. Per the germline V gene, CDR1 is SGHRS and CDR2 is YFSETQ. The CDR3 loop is CASSPLQGQGGGELFF. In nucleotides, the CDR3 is TGCGCCAGCAGCCCCCTTCAAGGACAGGGGGGCGGGGAGCTGTTTTTT.

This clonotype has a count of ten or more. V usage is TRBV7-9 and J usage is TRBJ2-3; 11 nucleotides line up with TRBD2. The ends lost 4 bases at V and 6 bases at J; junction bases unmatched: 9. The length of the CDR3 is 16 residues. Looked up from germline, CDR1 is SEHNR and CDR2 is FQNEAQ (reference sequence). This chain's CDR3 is CASSSPLAGGLDTQYF. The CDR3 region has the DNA TGTGCCAGCAGCTCCCCCCTAGCGGGGGGATTGGATACGCAGTATTTT.

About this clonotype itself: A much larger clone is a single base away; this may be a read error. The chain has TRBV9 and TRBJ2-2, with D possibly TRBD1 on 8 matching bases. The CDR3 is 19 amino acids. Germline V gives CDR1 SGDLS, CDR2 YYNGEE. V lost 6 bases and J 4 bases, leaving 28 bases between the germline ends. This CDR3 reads CASNPAGGAGGRSTGELFF. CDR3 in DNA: TGTGCCAGCAATCCGGCAGGGGGCGCGGGCGGGAGATCCACCGGGGAGCTGTTTTTT.

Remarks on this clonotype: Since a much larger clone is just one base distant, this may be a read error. The CDR3 nucleotides read TGTGCCAGCAGTTTAGCTCCGGGACAGAACAATGAGCGGTTCTTC. It translates to CASSLAPGQNNERFF. The V call is TRBV12-3 or TRBV12-4, the J call TRBJ2-1; 7 bases are shared with TRBD1. CDR3 size: 15 residues.

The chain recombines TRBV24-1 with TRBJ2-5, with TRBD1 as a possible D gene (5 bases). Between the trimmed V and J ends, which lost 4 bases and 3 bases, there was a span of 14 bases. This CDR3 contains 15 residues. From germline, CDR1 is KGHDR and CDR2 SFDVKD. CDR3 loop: CATSEVGLWEETQYF. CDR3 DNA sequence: TGTGCCACCAGTGAGGTGGGGCTATGGGAAGAGACCCAGTACTTC.

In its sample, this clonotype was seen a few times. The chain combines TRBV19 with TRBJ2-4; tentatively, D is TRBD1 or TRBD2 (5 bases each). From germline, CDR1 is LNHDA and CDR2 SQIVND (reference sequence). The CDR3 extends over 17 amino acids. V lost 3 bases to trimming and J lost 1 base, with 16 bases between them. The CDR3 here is CASSILRGARAKNIQYF. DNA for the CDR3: TGTGCCAGTAGTATCCTGAGGGGCGCGAGGGCCAAAAACATTCAGTACTTC.

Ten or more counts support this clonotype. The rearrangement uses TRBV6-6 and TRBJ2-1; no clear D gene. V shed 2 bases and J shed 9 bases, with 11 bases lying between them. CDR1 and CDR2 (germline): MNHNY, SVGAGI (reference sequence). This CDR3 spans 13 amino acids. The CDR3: CASSYALEAEQFF. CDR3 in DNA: TGTGCCAGCAGTTACGCGCTAGAAGCTGAGCAGTTCTTC.

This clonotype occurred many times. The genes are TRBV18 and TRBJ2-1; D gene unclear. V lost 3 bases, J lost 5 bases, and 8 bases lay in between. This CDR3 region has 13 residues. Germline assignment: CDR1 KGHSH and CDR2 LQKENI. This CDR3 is CASSPTQHNEQFF. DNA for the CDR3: TGTGCCAGCTCACCCACCCAGCACAATGAGCAGTTCTTC.

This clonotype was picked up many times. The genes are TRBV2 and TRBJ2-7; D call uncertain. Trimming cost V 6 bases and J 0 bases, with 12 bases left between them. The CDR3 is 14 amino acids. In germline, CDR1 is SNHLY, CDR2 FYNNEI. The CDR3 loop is CASRKATSSYEQYF. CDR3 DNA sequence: TGTGCCAGCAGAAAAGCGACCAGCTCCTACGAGCAGTACTTC.

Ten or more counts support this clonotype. The CDR3 here is CASSLLTYEQYF. CDR3 coding DNA: TGTGCCAGCAGCTTACTTACCTACGAGCAGTACTTC. The chain links TRBV7-9 to TRBJ2-7; unclear D gene. This CDR3 comprises 12 residues. V dropped 2 bases and J dropped 2 bases, with 4 bases sitting between them. The germline V gene has CDR1 SEHNR and CDR2 FQNEAQ (reference sequence).

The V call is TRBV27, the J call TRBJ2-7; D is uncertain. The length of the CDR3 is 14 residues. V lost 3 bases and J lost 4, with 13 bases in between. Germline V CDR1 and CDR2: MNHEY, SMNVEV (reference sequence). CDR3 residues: CASSFGLTTYEQYF. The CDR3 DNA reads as TGTGCCAGCAGTTTCGGCCTAACCACTTACGAGCAGTACTTC.

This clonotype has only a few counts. The CDR3 region is CASSPTSLSYEQYF. The CDR3 region has the DNA TGTGCCAGCTCACCGACATCCCTCTCCTACGAGCAGTACTTC. The chain has TRBV18 and TRBJ2-7; D uncertain. The CDR3 runs 14 residues. V was pared by 3 bases and J by 0 bases, with 9 bases between. Per germline, CDR1 KGHSH and CDR2 LQKENI.

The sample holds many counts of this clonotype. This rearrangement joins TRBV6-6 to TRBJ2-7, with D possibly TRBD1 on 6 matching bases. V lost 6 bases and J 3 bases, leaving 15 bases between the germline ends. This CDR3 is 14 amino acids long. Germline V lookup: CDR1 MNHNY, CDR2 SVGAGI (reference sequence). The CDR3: CASSLGTLLYEQYF. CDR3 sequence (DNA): TGTGCCAGCAGCCTCGGGACACTACTCTACGAGCAGTACTTC.